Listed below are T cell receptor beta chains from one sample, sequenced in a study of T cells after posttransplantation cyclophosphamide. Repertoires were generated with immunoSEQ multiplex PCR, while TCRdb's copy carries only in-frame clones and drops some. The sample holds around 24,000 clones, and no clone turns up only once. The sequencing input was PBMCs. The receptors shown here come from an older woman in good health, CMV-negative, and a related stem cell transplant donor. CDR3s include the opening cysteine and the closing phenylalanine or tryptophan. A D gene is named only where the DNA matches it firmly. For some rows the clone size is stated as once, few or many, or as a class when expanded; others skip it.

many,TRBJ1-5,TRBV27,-,CASSWGGAPNQPQHF,TGTGCCAGCAGTTGGGGGGGGGCTCCCAATCAGCCCCAGCATTTT
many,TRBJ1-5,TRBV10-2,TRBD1,CASSDGTDSNQPQHF,TGCGCCAGCAGTGATGGGACAGATAGCAATCAGCCCCAGCATTTT
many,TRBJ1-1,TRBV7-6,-,CASSLIVQGNTEAFF,TGTGCCAGCAGCTTAATCGTACAGGGGAACACTGAAGCTTTCTTT
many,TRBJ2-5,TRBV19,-,CASSKWSQGQQETQYF,TGTGCCAGTAGTAAGTGGTCTCAGGGGCAGCAAGAGACCCAGTACTTC
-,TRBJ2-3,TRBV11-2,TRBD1,CASSLETGVDTQYF,TGTGCCAGCAGCTTAGAGACAGGGGTAGATACGCAGTATTTT
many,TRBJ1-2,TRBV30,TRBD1,CAWGQGAGYTF,TGTGCCTGGGGGCAGGGGGCTGGCTACACCTTC
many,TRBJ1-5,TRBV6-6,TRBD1,CATRTGQSNQPQHF,TGTGCTACCCGGACAGGGCAAAGCAATCAGCCCCAGCATTTT
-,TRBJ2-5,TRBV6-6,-,CASSSPAGVQETQYF,TGTGCCAGCAGTTCCCCGGCAGGGGTTCAAGAGACCCAGTACTTC
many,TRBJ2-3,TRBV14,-,CASSPFQGHTQYF,TGTGCCAGCAGCCCCTTTCAGGGTCATACGCAGTATTTT
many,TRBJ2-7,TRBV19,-,CASSIFISGNGNGYEQYF,TGTGCCAGTAGTATCTTCATTTCAGGGAACGGAAACGGGTACGAGCAGTACTTC
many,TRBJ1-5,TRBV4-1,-,CASSQDDSKHQPQHF,TGCGCCAGCAGCCAGGACGACAGTAAGCATCAGCCCCAGCATTTT
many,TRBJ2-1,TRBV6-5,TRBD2,CASTNTGLGDEQFF,TGTGCCAGCACGAATACGGGACTAGGGGATGAGCAGTTCTTC
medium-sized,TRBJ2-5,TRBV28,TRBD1,CASGGDRDQETQYF,TGTGCCAGCGGGGGGGACAGGGACCAAGAGACCCAGTACTTC
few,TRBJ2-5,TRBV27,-,CASSLIVVQETQYF,TGTGCCAGCAGTCTAATAGTGGTCCAAGAGACCCAGTACTTC
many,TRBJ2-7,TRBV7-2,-,CASSTQSKQYF,TGTGCCAGCAGCACCCAAAGCAAGCAGTACTTC
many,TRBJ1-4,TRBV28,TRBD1,CASSLVTGVSEKLFF,TGTGCCAGCAGTTTAGTTACAGGGGTGTCTGAAAAACTGTTTTTT
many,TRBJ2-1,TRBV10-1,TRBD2,CASSEGLAGAYSYNEQFF,TGCGCCAGCAGTGAGGGACTAGCGGGAGCCTACTCCTACAATGAGCAGTTCTTC
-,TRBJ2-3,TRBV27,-,CASSPQLETPFTDTQYF,TGTGCCAGCAGTCCCCAGCTAGAGACCCCTTTCACAGATACGCAGTATTTT
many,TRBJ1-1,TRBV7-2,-,CASSLSVGGTEAFF,TGTGCCAGCAGCTTAAGTGTCGGGGGCACTGAAGCTTTCTTT
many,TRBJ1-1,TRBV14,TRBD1,CATGTGEAFF,TGTGCCACTGGGACAGGTGAAGCTTTCTTT
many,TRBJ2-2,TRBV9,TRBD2,CASSASGGASGELFF,TGTGCCAGCAGCGCTAGCGGGGGGGCCTCCGGGGAGCTGTTTTTT
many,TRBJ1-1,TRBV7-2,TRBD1,CASSPDREAEAFF,TGTGCCAGCAGCCCGGACAGGGAGGCCGAAGCTTTCTTT
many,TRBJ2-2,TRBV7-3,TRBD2,CASSLPARTSGGMNTGELFF,TGTGCCAGCAGCTTACCTGCCCGGACTAGCGGGGGGATGAACACCGGGGAGCTGTTTTTT
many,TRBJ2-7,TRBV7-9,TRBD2,CASSSQRGPPYEQYF,TGTGCCAGCAGCTCACAGCGGGGGCCTCCCTACGAGCAGTACTTC